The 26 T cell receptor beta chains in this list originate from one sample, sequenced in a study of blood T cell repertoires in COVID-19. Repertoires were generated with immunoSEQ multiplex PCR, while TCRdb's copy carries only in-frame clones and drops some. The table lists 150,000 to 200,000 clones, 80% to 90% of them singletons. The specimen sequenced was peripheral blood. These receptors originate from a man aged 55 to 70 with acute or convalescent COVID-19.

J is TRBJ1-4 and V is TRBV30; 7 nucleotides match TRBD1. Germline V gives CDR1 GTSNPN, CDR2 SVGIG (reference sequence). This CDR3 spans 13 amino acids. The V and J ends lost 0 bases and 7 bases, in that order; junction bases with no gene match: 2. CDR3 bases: TGTGCCTGGAGTGTAAGGGACAGTGAAAAACTGTTTTTT. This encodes CAWSVRDSEKLFF.

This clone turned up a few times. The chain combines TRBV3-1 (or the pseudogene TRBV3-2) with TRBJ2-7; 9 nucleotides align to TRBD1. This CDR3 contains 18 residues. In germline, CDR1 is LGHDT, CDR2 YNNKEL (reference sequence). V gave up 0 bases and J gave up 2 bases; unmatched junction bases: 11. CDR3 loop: CASSQDGWDRAHPYEQYF. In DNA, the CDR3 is TGTGCCAGCAGCCAAGATGGCTGGGACAGGGCTCACCCCTACGAGCAGTACTTC.

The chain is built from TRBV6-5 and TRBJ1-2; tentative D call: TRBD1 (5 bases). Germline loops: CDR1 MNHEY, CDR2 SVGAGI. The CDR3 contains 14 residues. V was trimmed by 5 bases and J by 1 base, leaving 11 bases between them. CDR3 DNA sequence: TGTGCCAGCAGTACCCCGGGGGGTAACTATGGCTACACCTTC. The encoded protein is CASSTPGGNYGYTF.

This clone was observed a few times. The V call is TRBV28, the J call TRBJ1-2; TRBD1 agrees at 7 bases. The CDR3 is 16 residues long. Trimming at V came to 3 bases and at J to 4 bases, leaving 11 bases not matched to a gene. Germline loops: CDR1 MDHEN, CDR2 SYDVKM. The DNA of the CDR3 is TGTGCCAGCAGTTTTTTGACAGGGCGGCATCGCTATGGCTACACCTTC. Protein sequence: CASSFLTGRHRYGYTF.

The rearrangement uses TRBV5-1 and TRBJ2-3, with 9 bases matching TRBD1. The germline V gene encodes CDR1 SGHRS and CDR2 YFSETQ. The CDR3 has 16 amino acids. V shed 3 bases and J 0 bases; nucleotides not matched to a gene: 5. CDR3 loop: CASSWGGQGSTDTQYF. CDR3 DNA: TGCGCCAGCAGCTGGGGGGGACAGGGCAGCACAGATACGCAGTATTTT.

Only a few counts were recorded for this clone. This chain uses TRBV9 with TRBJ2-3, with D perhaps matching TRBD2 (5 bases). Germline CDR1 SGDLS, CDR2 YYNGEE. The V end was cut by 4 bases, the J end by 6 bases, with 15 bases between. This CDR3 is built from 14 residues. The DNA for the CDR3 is TGTGCCAGCAGCAAAACCCCGAGGGTGGATACGCAGTATTTT. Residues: CASSKTPRVDTQYF.

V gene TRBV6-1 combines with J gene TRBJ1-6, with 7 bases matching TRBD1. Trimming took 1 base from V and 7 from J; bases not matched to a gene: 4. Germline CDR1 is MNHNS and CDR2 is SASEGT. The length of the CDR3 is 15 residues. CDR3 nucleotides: TGTGCCAGCAGTGAAGGAGGCAGGGGGAATTCACCCCTCCACTTT. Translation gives CASSEGGRGNSPLHF.

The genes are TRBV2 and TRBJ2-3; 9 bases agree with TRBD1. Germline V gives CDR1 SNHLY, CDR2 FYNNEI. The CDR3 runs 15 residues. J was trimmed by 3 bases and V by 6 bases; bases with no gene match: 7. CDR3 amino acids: CASSPWGTGTDTQYF. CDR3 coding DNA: TGTGCCAGCAGCCCTTGGGGGACAGGGACAGATACGCAGTATTTT.

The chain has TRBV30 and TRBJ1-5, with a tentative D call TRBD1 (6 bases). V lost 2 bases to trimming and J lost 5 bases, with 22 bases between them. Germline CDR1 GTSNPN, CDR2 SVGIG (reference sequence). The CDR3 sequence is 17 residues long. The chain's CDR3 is CAWSINRVRGGDQPQHF. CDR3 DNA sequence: TGTGCCTGGAGTATAAACAGGGTGCGTGGTGGAGATCAGCCCCAGCATTTT.

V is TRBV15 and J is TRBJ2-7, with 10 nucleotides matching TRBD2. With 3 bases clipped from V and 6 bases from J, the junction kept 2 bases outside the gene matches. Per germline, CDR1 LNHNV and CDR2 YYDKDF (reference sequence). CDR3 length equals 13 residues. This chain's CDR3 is CATSSQREGEQYF. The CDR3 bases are TGTGCCACCAGCAGCCAGCGGGAGGGCGAGCAGTACTTC.

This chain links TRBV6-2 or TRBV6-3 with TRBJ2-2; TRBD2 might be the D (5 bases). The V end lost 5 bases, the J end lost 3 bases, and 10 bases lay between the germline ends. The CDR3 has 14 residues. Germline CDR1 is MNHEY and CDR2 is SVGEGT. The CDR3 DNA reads TGTGCCAGCAGTACCCCGCGGGACACCGGGGAGCTGTTTTTT. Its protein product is CASSTPRDTGELFF.

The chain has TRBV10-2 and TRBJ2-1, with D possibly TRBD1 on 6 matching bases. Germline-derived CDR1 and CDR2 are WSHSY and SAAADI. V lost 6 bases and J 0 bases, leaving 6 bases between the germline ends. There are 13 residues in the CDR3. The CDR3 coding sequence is TGCGCCAGCAGGGACAGCTCCTACAATGAGCAGTTCTTC. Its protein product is CASRDSSYNEQFF.

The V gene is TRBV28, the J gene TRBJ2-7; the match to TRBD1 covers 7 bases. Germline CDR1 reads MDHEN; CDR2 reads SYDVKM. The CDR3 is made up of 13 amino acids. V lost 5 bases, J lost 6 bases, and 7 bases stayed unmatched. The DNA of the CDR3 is TGTGCCAGCAGTCCATATGGGACAGTCGAGCAGTACTTC. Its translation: CASSPYGTVEQYF. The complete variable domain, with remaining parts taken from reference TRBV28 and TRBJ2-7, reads DVKVTQSSRYLVKRTGEKVFLECVQDMDHENMFWYRQDPGLGLRLIYFSYDVKMKEKGDIPEGYSVSREKKERFSLILESASTNQTSMYLCASSPYGTVEQYFGPGTRLTVT.

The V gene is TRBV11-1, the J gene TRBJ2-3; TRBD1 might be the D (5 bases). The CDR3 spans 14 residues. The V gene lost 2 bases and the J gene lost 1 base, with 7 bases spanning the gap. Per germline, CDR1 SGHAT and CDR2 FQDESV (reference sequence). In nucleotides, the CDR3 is TGTGCCAGCAGCTTACAGGGCGGCACAGATACGCAGTATTTT. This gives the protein CASSLQGGTDTQYF.

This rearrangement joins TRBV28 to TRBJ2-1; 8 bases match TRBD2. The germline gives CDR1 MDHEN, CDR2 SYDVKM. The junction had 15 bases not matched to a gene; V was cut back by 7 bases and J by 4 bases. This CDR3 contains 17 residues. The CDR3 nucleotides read TGTGCCAGCACCTCCCCAGCGGGAGTTTTTCAGTACAATGAGCAGTTCTTC. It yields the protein CASTSPAGVFQYNEQFF.

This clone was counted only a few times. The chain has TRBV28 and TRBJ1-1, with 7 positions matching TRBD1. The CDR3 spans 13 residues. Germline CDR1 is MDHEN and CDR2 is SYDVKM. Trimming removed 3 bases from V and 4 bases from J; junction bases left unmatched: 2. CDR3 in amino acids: CASSLTGSTEAFF. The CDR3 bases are TGTGCCAGCAGTTTGACAGGGAGCACTGAAGCTTTCTTT.

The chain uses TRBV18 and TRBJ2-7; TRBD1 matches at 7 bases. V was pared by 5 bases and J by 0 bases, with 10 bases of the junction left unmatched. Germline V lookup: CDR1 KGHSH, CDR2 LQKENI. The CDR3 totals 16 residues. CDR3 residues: CASSATGTASSYEQYF. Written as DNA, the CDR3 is TGTGCCAGCTCAGCGACCGGGACAGCTTCCTCCTACGAGCAGTACTTC. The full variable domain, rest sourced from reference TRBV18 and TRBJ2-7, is NAGVMQNPRHLVRRRGQEARLRCSPMKGHSHVYWYRQLPEEGLKFMVYLQKENIIDESGMPKERFSAEFPKEGPSILRIQQVVRGDSAAYFCASSATGTASSYEQYFGPGTRLTVT.

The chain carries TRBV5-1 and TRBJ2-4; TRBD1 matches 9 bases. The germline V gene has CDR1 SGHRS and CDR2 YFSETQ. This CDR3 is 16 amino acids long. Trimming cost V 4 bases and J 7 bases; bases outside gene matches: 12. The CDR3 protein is CASSPPNGQGTNIQYF. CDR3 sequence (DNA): TGCGCCAGCAGCCCCCCGAACGGACAGGGGACGAACATTCAGTACTTC.

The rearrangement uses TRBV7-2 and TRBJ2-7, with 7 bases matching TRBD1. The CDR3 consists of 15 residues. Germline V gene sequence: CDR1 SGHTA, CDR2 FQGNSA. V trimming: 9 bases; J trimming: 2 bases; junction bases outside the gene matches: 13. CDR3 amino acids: CASAPQRTGTYEQYF. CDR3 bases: TGTGCCAGTGCCCCTCAAAGGACAGGCACCTACGAGCAGTACTTC.

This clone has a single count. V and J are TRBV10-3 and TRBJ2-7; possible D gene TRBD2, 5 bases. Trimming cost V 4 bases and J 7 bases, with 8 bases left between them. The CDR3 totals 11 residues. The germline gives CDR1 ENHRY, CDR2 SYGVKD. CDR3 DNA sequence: TGTGCCATCAGTGGCGAGCGGGAGCAGTACTTC. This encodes CAISGEREQYF.

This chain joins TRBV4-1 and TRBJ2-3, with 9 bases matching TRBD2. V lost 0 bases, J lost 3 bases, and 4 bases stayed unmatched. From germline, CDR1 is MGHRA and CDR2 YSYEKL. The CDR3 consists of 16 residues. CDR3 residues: CASSQERLAGTDTQYF. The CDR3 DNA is TGCGCCAGCAGCCAAGAGAGGCTAGCGGGGACAGATACGCAGTATTTT.

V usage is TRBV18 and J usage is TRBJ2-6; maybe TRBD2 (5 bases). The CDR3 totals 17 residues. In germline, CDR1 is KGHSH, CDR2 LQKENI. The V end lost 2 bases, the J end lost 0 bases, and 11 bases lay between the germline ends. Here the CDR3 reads CASSPSGVSSGANVLTF. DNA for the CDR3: TGTGCCAGCTCACCATCCGGGGTCAGCTCTGGGGCCAACGTCCTGACTTTC.

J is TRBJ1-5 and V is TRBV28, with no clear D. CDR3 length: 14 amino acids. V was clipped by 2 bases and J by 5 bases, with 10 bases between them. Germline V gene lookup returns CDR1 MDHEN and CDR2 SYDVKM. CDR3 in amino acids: CASSLPLSYQPQHF. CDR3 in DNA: TGTGCCAGCAGTTTACCCCTGTCCTATCAGCCCCAGCATTTT.

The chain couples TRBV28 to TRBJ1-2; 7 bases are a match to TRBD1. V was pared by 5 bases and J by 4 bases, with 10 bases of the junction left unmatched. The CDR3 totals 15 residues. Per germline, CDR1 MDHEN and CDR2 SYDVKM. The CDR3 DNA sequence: TGTGCCAGCAGTCCCACCGGGACAGCTTTCTATGGCTACACCTTC. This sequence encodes CASSPTGTAFYGYTF.

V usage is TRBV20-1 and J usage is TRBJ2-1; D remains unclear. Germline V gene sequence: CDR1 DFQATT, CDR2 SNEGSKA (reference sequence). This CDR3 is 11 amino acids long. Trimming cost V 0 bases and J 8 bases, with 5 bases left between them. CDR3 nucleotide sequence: TGCAGTGCTAGAGAGTTCTATGAGCAGTTCTTC. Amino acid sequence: CSAREFYEQFF.

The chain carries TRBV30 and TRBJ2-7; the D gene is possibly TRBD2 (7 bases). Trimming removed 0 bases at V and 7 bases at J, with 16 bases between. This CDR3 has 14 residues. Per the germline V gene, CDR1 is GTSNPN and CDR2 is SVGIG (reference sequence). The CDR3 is CAWSVIGGRWEQYF. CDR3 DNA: TGTGCCTGGAGTGTTATCGGGGGGCGGTGGGAGCAGTACTTC.